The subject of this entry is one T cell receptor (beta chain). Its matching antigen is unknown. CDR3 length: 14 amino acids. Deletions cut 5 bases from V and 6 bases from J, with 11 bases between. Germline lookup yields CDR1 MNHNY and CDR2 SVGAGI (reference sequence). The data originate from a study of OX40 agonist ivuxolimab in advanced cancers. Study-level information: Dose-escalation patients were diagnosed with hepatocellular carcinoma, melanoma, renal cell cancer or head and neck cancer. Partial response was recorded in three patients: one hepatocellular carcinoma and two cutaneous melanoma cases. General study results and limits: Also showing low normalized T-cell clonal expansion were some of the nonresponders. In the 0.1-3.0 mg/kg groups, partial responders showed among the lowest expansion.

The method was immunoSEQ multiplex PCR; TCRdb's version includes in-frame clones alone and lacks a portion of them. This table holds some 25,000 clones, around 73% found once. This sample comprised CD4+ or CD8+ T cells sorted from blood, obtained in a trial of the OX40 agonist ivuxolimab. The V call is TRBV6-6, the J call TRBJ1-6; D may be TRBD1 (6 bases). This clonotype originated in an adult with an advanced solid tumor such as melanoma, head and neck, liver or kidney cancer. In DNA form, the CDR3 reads TGTGCCAGCAGTCAACAGGGCAGTAATTCACCCCTCCACTTT. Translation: CASSQQGSNSPLHF.